This TCR beta chain stems from a study of cytomegalovirus exposure and HLA in healthy donors. The overall study: Out of about 410 genotyped donors, approximately 84% belonged to the Caucasian-associated ancestry cluster. Overall study findings and caveats: For most TCR beta V segments, an earlier analysis put the productive rate at about 90% or about 30% of the time. In a later analysis, HLA-associated beta chains showed higher expansion and lower generation probabilities than comparable chains. Only CMV serostatus was available as immune exposure information.

Primers: 60 Vbeta forward and 13 Jbeta reverse. Generated by immunoSEQ multiplex PCR, the TCRdb table keeps only in-frame clones and is missing some. The data contain under 90,000 clones, about 87% of them seen just once; the ten biggest clones take up about 2.5%. For this clone: What it binds is unknown.

The length of the CDR3 is 16 residues. Germline V lookup: CDR1 SGHNT, CDR2 YYREEE (reference sequence). V shed 2 bases and J 6 bases; nucleotides not matched to a gene: 11. The sequence came from a man aged 18 to 30 in good health and CMV-seronegative. The chain joins TRBV5-4 to TRBJ2-7; 10 nucleotides agree with TRBD2. Sequencing was done on a sample of PBMCs. The CDR3 bases are TGTGCCAGCAGCTTCAAGTCTAGCGGGAGTAGGGCCGAGCAGTACTTC. Residues: CASSFKSSGSRAEQYF.